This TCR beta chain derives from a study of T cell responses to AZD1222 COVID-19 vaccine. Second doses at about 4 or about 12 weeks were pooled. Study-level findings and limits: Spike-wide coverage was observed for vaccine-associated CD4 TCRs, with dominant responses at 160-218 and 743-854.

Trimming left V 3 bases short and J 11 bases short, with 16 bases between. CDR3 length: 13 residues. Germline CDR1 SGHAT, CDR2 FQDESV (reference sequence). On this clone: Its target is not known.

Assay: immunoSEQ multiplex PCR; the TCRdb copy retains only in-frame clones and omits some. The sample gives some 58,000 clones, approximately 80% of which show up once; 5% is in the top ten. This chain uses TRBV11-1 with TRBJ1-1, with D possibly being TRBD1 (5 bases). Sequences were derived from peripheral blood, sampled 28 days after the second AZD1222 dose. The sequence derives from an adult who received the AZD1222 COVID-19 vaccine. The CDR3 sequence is CASSLAGPEEAFF. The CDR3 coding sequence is TGTGCCAGCAGCTTGGCAGGGCCGGAGGAGGCTTTCTTT.